The next 30 T cell receptor beta chains were all read from a single sample in a study of glioma-infiltrating T cells after dendritic cell vaccination. Sequencing used immunoSEQ multiplex PCR; TCRdb keeps in-frame clones, though not all of them. In the table there are some 58,000 clones, more than 75% of which are singletons. Time point in this sample: after dendritic cell vaccination, including at tumor progression/relapse. Source: blood, taken after dendritic cell vaccination. Receptors were obtained from a human donor with glioblastoma.

V gene TRBV2 combines with J gene TRBJ2-5; 11 bases match TRBD2. J was trimmed by 4 bases and V by 8 bases; bases with no gene match: 9. CDR1 and CDR2 (germline): SNHLY, FYNNEI. The CDR3 loop spans 15 amino acids. This CDR3 reads CASRTGLAEVETQYF. DNA of the CDR3: TGTGCCAGCCGAACGGGACTAGCGGAGGTAGAGACCCAGTACTTC.

The CDR3 DNA follows: TGTGCCTCCCGAAACTATCAGTCCCTCAACACCGGGGAGCTGTTTTTT. This encodes CASRNYQSLNTGELFF. This chain connects TRBV10-3 to TRBJ2-2, with no clear D. The germline gives CDR1 ENHRY, CDR2 SYGVKD. CDR3 size: 16 residues. Between the trimmed V and J ends, which lost 11 bases and 2 bases, there was a span of 21 bases.

This clone was detected once. This chain connects TRBV19 to TRBJ2-1; 8 bases are a match to TRBD1. Germline loops: CDR1 LNHDA, CDR2 SQIVND (reference sequence). This CDR3 is 15 amino acids long. The ends lost 3 bases at V and 2 bases at J; junction bases unmatched: 3. CDR3 region: CASSMPGGAYNEQFF. CDR3 nucleotide sequence: TGTGCCAGTAGTATGCCAGGGGGCGCCTACAATGAGCAGTTCTTC.

The chain is built from TRBV7-2 and TRBJ2-3; 7 positions agree with TRBD1. The CDR3 extends over 15 amino acids. V lost 5 bases, J lost 4 bases, and 9 bases stayed unmatched. The germline gives CDR1 SGHTA, CDR2 FQGNSA. DNA for the CDR3: TGTGCCAGCAGCCCGGGGACAGTGGCGGCAGATACGCAGTATTTT. The encoded protein is CASSPGTVAADTQYF.

The genes are TRBV10-3 and TRBJ2-3; possibly TRBD2 for D (6 bases). V was cut by 6 bases and J by 0 bases, with 13 bases left in between. Germline loops: CDR1 ENHRY, CDR2 SYGVKD. The CDR3 runs to 15 residues. CDR3 sequence reads: CAISPVGTSTDTQYF. CDR3 nucleotide sequence: TGTGCCATCAGCCCGGTGGGGACTAGCACAGATACGCAGTATTTT.

The chain couples TRBV7-8 to TRBJ1-3; 7 nucleotides match TRBD1. This CDR3 region has 18 residues. Germline CDR1 SGHVS, CDR2 FQNEAQ. V lost 5 bases to trimming and J lost 0 bases; unmatched junction nucleotides: 13. CDR3 bases: TGTGCCAGCAGCCCGAAGGGGGCAGGGGCTCTCTCTGGAAACACCATATATTTT. Its translation is CASSPKGAGALSGNTIYF.

This chain links TRBV5-1 with TRBJ1-1; TRBD1 matches 9 bases. After removal of 3 bases from V and 1 base from J, the junction contained 4 bases not matched to a gene. Looked up from germline, CDR1 is SGHRS and CDR2 is YFSETQ. This CDR3 has 15 residues. The CDR3 sequence is CASSSDRGGNTEAFF. In nucleotides, the CDR3 is TGCGCCAGCAGCTCTGACAGGGGGGGGAACACTGAAGCTTTCTTT. Full variable domain (missing parts from reference TRBV5-1 and TRBJ1-1): KAGVTQTPRYLIKTRGQQVTLSCSPISGHRSVSWYQQTPGQGLQFLFEYFSETQRNKGNFPGRFSGRQFSNSRSEMNVSTLELGDSALYLCASSSDRGGNTEAFFGQGTRLTVV.

CDR3 DNA sequence: TGTGCCAGCAAACTCGGGAGGGGATCTGATCAGCCCCAGCATTTT. It yields the protein CASKLGRGSDQPQHF. The chain combines TRBV6-1 with TRBJ1-5; weak D call: TRBD1 (5 bases). V lost 7 bases and J 5 bases, leaving 18 bases between the germline ends. The CDR3 covers 15 residues. Looked up from germline, CDR1 is MNHNS and CDR2 is SASEGT.

This clone turned up a few times. The chain combines TRBV13 with TRBJ2-3, with a weak D call TRBD2 (6 bases). Germline-derived CDR1 and CDR2 are PRHDT and FYEKMQ (reference sequence). The CDR3 covers 15 residues. The germline V and J ends were trimmed by 4 bases and 2 bases, with 13 bases remaining between them. In nucleotides, the CDR3 is TGTGCCAGCAGCTCCTCAGGGACTGTCACAGATACGCAGTATTTT. This codes for CASSSSGTVTDTQYF.

The chain uses TRBV4-1 and TRBJ2-2; D might be TRBD2 (6 bases). Looked up from germline, CDR1 is MGHRA and CDR2 is YSYEKL. Trimming left V 1 base short and J 6 bases short, with 12 bases between. The length of the CDR3 is 15 residues. CDR3 sequence reads: CASSQGGVVPGELFF. The CDR3 bases are TGCGCCAGCAGCCAAGGCGGGGTGGTGCCCGGGGAGCTGTTTTTT.

The chain has TRBV11-3 and TRBJ2-3, with 9 bases identical to TRBD2. Trimming cost V 1 base and J 1 base; bases outside gene matches: 3. CDR1 is SGHNT and CDR2 is YENEEA in the germline V gene. The CDR3 runs 16 residues. The CDR3 is CASSLGVAGGTDTQYF. CDR3 bases: TGTGCCAGCAGCTTAGGGGTAGCGGGGGGCACAGATACGCAGTATTTT.

This CDR3 reads CASSSRGREGEAFF. The CDR3 coding sequence is TGTGCCAGCAGCTCTCGGGGCAGGGAGGGAGAAGCTTTCTTT. V and J are TRBV5-6 and TRBJ1-1, with D perhaps TRBD1 (5 bases). CDR1 and CDR2 from the germline V gene are SGHDT and YYEEEE. Trimming pared 3 bases from V and 8 bases from J, leaving 17 bases between. This CDR3 is 14 amino acids long.

This chain uses TRBV4-1 with TRBJ2-3; D gene ambiguous. V was cut by 0 bases and J by 8 bases, with 15 bases left in between. The CDR3 extends over 15 amino acids. In germline, CDR1 is MGHRA, CDR2 YSYEKL. The CDR3 loop is CASSQDWPGYRTQYF. CDR3 coding DNA: TGCGCCAGCAGCCAAGACTGGCCAGGATATCGTACGCAGTATTTT.

The V call is TRBV19, the J call TRBJ1-6; TRBD1 aligns across 9 bases. Germline CDR1 is LNHDA and CDR2 is SQIVND (reference sequence). V was pared by 5 bases and J by 9 bases, with 11 bases of the junction left unmatched. The CDR3 has 16 residues. In DNA form, the CDR3 reads TGTGCCAGTAGTCCCTGGGACAGGGAAAAGGGTTCACCCCTCCACTTT. Its translation is CASSPWDREKGSPLHF. Based on the CDR3 plus reference TRBV19 and TRBJ1-6, the full variable domain is DGGITQSPKYLFRKEGQNVTLSCEQNLNHDAMYWYRQDPGQGLRLIYYSQIVNDFQKGDIAEGYSVSREKKESFPLTVTSAQKNPTAFYLCASSPWDREKGSPLHFGNGTRLTVT.

J is TRBJ2-3 and V is TRBV15, with 11 nucleotides matching TRBD2. The germline CDR1 and CDR2 sequences are LNHNV and YYDKDF (reference sequence). The V gene end was trimmed by 3 bases and the J gene end by 2 bases; junction bases not matched to a gene: 4. This CDR3 spans 16 amino acids. The CDR3 reads CATSSLAGGITDTQYF. The CDR3 bases are TGTGCCACCAGCAGCCTAGCGGGGGGCATCACAGATACGCAGTATTTT.

J is TRBJ1-2 and V is TRBV5-6; 9 positions agree with TRBD1. Germline values: CDR1 SGHDT, CDR2 YYEEEE. J lost 1 base, V lost 0 bases, and 4 bases had no gene match. CDR3 length equals 16 residues. The CDR3 region has the DNA TGTGCCAGCAGCTTGGCCGGGACAGGGCTTAACTATGGCTACACCTTC. Translating it yields CASSLAGTGLNYGYTF.

The chain is built from TRBV5-1 and TRBJ2-7, with D unclear. The CDR3 loop spans 15 amino acids. The germline V and J ends were trimmed by 5 bases and 2 bases, with 17 bases remaining between them. Germline V gene data show CDR1 as SGHRS and CDR2 as YFSETQ. In DNA, the CDR3 is TGCGCCAGCAGTGGCTATTCGGGTATTCCCTACGAGCAGTACTTC. This sequence encodes CASSGYSGIPYEQYF.

A single count supports this clone. The chain has TRBV10-3 and TRBJ1-6, with D possibly TRBD1 on 5 matching bases. Germline loops: CDR1 ENHRY, CDR2 SYGVKD. The CDR3 length is 13 residues. V dropped 4 bases and J dropped 14 bases, with 15 bases sitting between them. For the CDR3, the DNA is TGTGCCATCAGTGGCGACAGTGTCTTCACCCTCCACTTT. Protein product: CAISGDSVFTLHF.

The chain is built from TRBV11-2 and TRBJ2-7, with D uncertain. V lost 1 base, J lost 4 bases, and 5 bases lay in between. The CDR3 has 12 amino acids. CDR1 SGHAT and CDR2 FQNNGV come from the germline V gene. Written as DNA, the CDR3 is TGTGCCAGCAGCTTAGGCAGGTACGAGCAGTACTTC. The encoded protein is CASSLGRYEQYF.

The V call is TRBV4-2, the J call TRBJ2-3; the match to TRBD2 covers 8 bases. J was trimmed by 1 base and V by 0 bases; bases with no gene match: 9. The CDR3 has 18 residues. Germline V gives CDR1 LGHNA, CDR2 YNFKEQ. The CDR3 coding sequence is TGTGCCAGCAGCCAAGATGCCTATAGCGGGGCCGGCACAGATACGCAGTATTTT. Protein: CASSQDAYSGAGTDTQYF.

This sequence joins TRBV5-6 and TRBJ2-3, with TRBD2 as a possible D gene (5 bases). CDR1 is SGHDT and CDR2 is YYEEEE in the germline V gene. V was trimmed by 0 bases and J by 2 bases, leaving 13 bases between them. The CDR3 loop spans 16 amino acids. CDR3 sequence (DNA): TGTGCCAGCAGCTTGGGAGGGATCGGGCCCACAGATACGCAGTATTTT. It translates to CASSLGGIGPTDTQYF.

The chain recombines TRBV27 with TRBJ1-2; 8 bases are shared with TRBD1. Germline V CDR1 and CDR2: MNHEY, SMNVEV (reference sequence). This CDR3 has 16 amino acids. Trimming at V came to 5 bases and at J to 8 bases, leaving 16 bases not matched to a gene. CDR3 residues: CASSTTQGAGPGGYTF. The CDR3 nucleotides read TGTGCCAGCAGTACGACCCAGGGGGCAGGCCCAGGGGGCTACACCTTC.

The chain has TRBV7-3 and TRBJ1-1, with D tentatively TRBD1 (6 bases). There are 17 residues in the CDR3. CDR1 SGHTA and CDR2 FQGTGA come from the germline V gene. V gave up 5 bases and J gave up 5 bases, with 24 bases separating them. The CDR3, as DNA: TGTGCCAGCAGCCTAGGGGGACCACAAGGTCGCGTTACTGAAGCTTTCTTT. It translates to CASSLGGPQGRVTEAFF. The full variable domain, completed using reference TRBV7-3 and TRBJ1-1, is GAGVSQTPSNKVTEKGKYVELRCDPISGHTALYWYRQSLGQGPEFLIYFQGTGAADDSGLPNDRFFAVRPEGSVSTLKIQRTERGDSAVYLCASSLGGPQGRVTEAFFGQGTRLTVV.

The chain combines TRBV4-1 with TRBJ1-2; TRBD1 might be the D (6 bases). Germline CDR1 is MGHRA and CDR2 is YSYEKL. V lost 0 bases and J 8 bases, leaving 19 bases between the germline ends. This CDR3 has 16 residues. CDR3 protein: CASSQDPAGGARGYTF. The DNA for the CDR3 is TGCGCCAGCAGCCAAGATCCAGCGGGGGGCGCGCGGGGCTACACCTTC.

The gene calls are TRBV18 and TRBJ2-7; 11 bases are a match to TRBD2. The CDR3 is 16 amino acids. Trimming at V came to 1 base and at J to 0 bases, leaving 2 bases not matched to a gene. In germline, CDR1 is KGHSH, CDR2 LQKENI. In DNA, the CDR3 is TGTGCCAGCTCACCACGGGGACTAGCGGACTCCTACGAGCAGTACTTC. Protein product: CASSPRGLADSYEQYF.

This chain uses TRBV7-2 with TRBJ1-5, with D possibly matching TRBD1 (5 bases). CDR1 and CDR2 from the germline V gene are SGHTA and FQGNSA. Between the trimmed V and J ends, which lost 2 bases and 5 bases, there was a span of 13 bases. There are 15 residues in the CDR3. The CDR3 sequence: CASSLSAGGDQPQHF. CDR3 DNA sequence: TGTGCCAGCAGCTTAAGCGCGGGAGGGGATCAGCCCCAGCATTTT.

This chain uses TRBV6-5 with TRBJ2-7, with D possibly matching TRBD2 (6 bases). V was trimmed by 0 bases and J by 3 bases, leaving 9 bases between them. CDR1 and CDR2 (germline): MNHEY, SVGAGI. The CDR3 contains 14 residues. The CDR3 protein is CASSYSRGVYEQYF. The DNA for the CDR3 is TGTGCCAGCAGTTACTCCCGCGGGGTCTACGAGCAGTACTTC.

This clone was observed a few times. The chain couples TRBV29-1 to TRBJ2-3, with D unresolved. Trimming cost V 4 bases and J 2 bases, with 13 bases left between them. This CDR3 contains 14 residues. Germline lookup yields CDR1 SQVTM and CDR2 ANQGSEA. The CDR3 region has the DNA TGCAGCGTTGTTCGAGGAACGGCCACAGATACGCAGTATTTT. Protein product: CSVVRGTATDTQYF.

With respect to this clone: The junction shows a germline mismatch at one end, possibly a read error. The chain couples TRBV6-5 to TRBJ1-2, with TRBD1 matching 8 bases. Germline-derived CDR1 and CDR2 are MNHEY and SVGAGI. This CDR3 region has 13 residues. CDR3 DNA sequence: TGTGCCGGCAGTCCTGGACAGGGAGTTGGCTACACCTTC. This translates into CAGSPGQGVGYTF.

In its sample, this clone was seen once. This chain joins TRBV6-4 and TRBJ2-5; TRBD2 aligns across 11 bases. The germline V gene encodes CDR1 MRHNA and CDR2 SNTAGT. The CDR3 has 16 amino acids. J lost 5 bases, V lost 6 bases, and 11 bases had no gene match. The CDR3 region has the DNA TGTGCCAGCAGCGCATCTAGCGGGGGGCAAGTTGAGACCCAGTACTTC. It encodes CASSASSGGQVETQYF.